Here is one TCR beta chain with its context. Antigen unknown. V trimming: 6 bases; J trimming: 2 bases; junction bases outside the gene matches: 4. Germline V lookup: CDR1 MNHEY, CDR2 SVGAGI. This CDR3 contains 14 residues. The data are from a study of STAT3 mutations in large granular lymphocyte leukemia. Each sample's TCRbeta library yielded on average around 41,000 productive templates. The assay was immunoSEQ multiplex PCR, and TCRdb's table has in-frame clones only and misses some. The data contain around 13,000 clones, under 95% of them singletons. Study-level results: Every T-LGLL patient had at least one immunodominant TCRbeta clonotype. In several patients, dominant TCR clone burden exceeded STAT3 mutant burden, suggesting STAT3 mutation arose secondarily. Clonal expansion was inferred from samples taken at other timepoints. In about 30% of the 18 patients, new TCR clonotypes emerged after therapy.

The TCR comes from a man aged 35 to 55 with T-cell large granular lymphocyte leukemia. Some clones in this sample may be carry-over from other donors' samples. The sequencing sample was made of peripheral blood mononuclear cells. The chain links TRBV6-5 to TRBJ1-3; 7 bases agree with TRBD1. The CDR3 nucleotides are TGTGCCAGCAGAGAGACAGGGCCTGGAAACACCATATATTTT. Its translation: CASRETGPGNTIYF.